The 21 T cell receptor beta chains presented below share a single source sample, sequenced in a study of technical replicates of blood from several donors. Sequenced by immunoSEQ multiplex PCR; TCRdb stores in-frame clones only, minus some. The data contain about 74,000 clones, about 81% of them singletons. Sequencing was done on a sample of PBMCs. Receptor source: a human donor in good health. Some clones in this sample may be carry-over from other donors' samples.

The chain links TRBV6-6 to TRBJ2-1; D is perhaps TRBD1 (6 bases). Germline CDR1 MNHNY, CDR2 SVGAGI (reference sequence). The CDR3 contains 15 residues. The V end was cut by 0 bases, the J end by 9 bases, with 15 bases between. The CDR3 loop is CASSYSKTGFAEQFF. Written as DNA, the CDR3 is TGTGCCAGCAGTTACTCCAAAACAGGGTTTGCTGAGCAGTTCTTC.

The chain is built from TRBV29-1 and TRBJ1-2, with 10 bases aligning to TRBD1. After removal of 4 bases from V and 6 bases from J, the junction contained 8 bases not matched to a gene. The germline V gene has CDR1 SQVTM and CDR2 ANQGSEA. The CDR3 extends over 14 amino acids. The CDR3 DNA is TGCAGCGTTGCTTTTCAGGGGACAGGGGATGGCTACACCTTC. This translates into CSVAFQGTGDGYTF.

The chain joins TRBV4-3 to TRBJ1-2, with 11 positions matching TRBD1. CDR1 is LGHNA and CDR2 is YSLEER in the germline V gene. The CDR3 has 16 residues. Trimming took 0 bases from V and 4 from J; bases not matched to a gene: 4. CDR3 sequence reads: CASSQDPGTGGYGYTF. The CDR3, as DNA: TGCGCCAGCAGCCAAGACCCCGGGACAGGGGGCTATGGCTACACCTTC.

This clone was counted only a few times. The chain couples TRBV14 to TRBJ1-5, with 7 bases fitting TRBD1. Germline V gives CDR1 SGHDN, CDR2 FVKESK. This CDR3 spans 16 amino acids. J was trimmed by 5 bases and V by 2 bases; bases with no gene match: 9. The CDR3 here is CASSQRRGGYDQPQHF. In DNA form, the CDR3 reads TGTGCCAGCAGCCAACGGAGAGGGGGCTACGATCAGCCCCAGCATTTT.

The chain recombines TRBV5-6 with TRBJ2-7; 13 nucleotides match TRBD2. This CDR3 has 15 amino acids. J gave up 4 bases and V 4 bases, and 5 bases lay outside the gene matches. Germline CDR1 and CDR2: SGHDT and YYEEEE. The CDR3 coding sequence is TGTGCCAGCAGCGAACTAGCGGGAGGGTTATACGAGCAGTACTTC. Its translation is CASSELAGGLYEQYF.

The chain employs TRBV21-1 and TRBJ2-1; TRBD1 reflects the table's D call only, with no check against the DNA. TRBV21-1 represents a pseudogene. The CDR3 has 16 residues. The CDR3 reads CASSSQDRDSYNEQFF. CDR3 nucleotide sequence: TGTGCCAGCAGCTCCCAGGACAGGGACTCCTACAATGAGCAGTTCTTC.

The CDR3 region has the DNA TGTGCCAGCAGCTCCGGGACATCTATCTACGAGCAGTACTTC. Translated: CASSSGTSIYEQYF. V and J are TRBV5-4 and TRBJ2-7, with a tentative D call TRBD1 (6 bases). This CDR3 is built from 14 residues. The V end was cut by 3 bases, the J end by 3 bases, with 13 bases between. CDR1 is SGHNT and CDR2 is YYREEE in the germline V gene (reference sequence).

The rearrangement joins TRBV5-4 to TRBJ2-7, with a possible D match to TRBD1 (6 bases). V lost 0 bases to trimming and J lost 1 base, with 11 bases between them. The CDR3 loop spans 15 amino acids. From germline, CDR1 is SGHNT and CDR2 YYREEE (reference sequence). CDR3 residues: CASSLEDSESYEQYF. As DNA, the CDR3 is TGTGCCAGCAGCTTGGAGGACAGCGAATCCTACGAGCAGTACTTC. Supplemented by reference TRBV5-4 and TRBJ2-7, the full variable domain reads ETGVTQSPTHLIKTRGQQVTLRCSSQSGHNTVSWYQQALGQGPQFIFQYYREEENGRGNFPPRFSGLQFPNYSSELNVNALELDDSALYLCASSLEDSESYEQYFGPGTRLTVT.

This chain uses TRBV5-1 with TRBJ2-7, with D perhaps TRBD1 (6 bases). Germline CDR1 SGHRS, CDR2 YFSETQ. CDR3 length equals 13 residues. Trimming stripped 4 bases from V and 3 bases from J, with 11 bases between. The CDR3 spells CASSATGNYEQYF. The DNA of the CDR3 is TGCGCCAGCAGCGCTACAGGGAACTACGAGCAGTACTTC.

This sequence joins TRBV7-6 and TRBJ1-1, with D possibly matching TRBD1 (6 bases). Trimming cost V 5 bases and J 4 bases, with 11 bases left between them. The CDR3 is made up of 13 amino acids. Germline V gene data show CDR1 as SGHVS and CDR2 as FNYEAQ. The CDR3 bases are TGTGCCAGCAGCCAGAGGGGGAGCACTGAAGCTTTCTTT. Translating gives CASSQRGSTEAFF.

The rearrangement uses TRBV19 and TRBJ1-5, with 8 bases identical to TRBD1. V dropped 4 bases and J dropped 3; count of bases not matched to a gene: 2. There are 14 residues in the CDR3. CDR1 is LNHDA and CDR2 is SQIVND in the germline V gene (reference sequence). The DNA of the CDR3 is TGTGCCAGTAGTACAGGGGGCACCAATCAGCCCCAGCATTTT. Amino acid sequence: CASSTGGTNQPQHF.

The chain is built from TRBV5-6 and TRBJ1-1, with D unresolved. The CDR3 is 16 residues long. Deletions cut 4 bases from V and 1 base from J, with 17 bases between. CDR1 is SGHDT, CDR2 YYEEEE, per germline. The CDR3 loop is CASSRRTERENTEAFF. Here the CDR3 DNA reads TGTGCCAGCAGCCGTAGAACGGAACGGGAGAACACTGAAGCTTTCTTT.

This sequence joins TRBV4-2 and TRBJ2-7, with TRBD1 matching over 7 bases. This CDR3 region has 11 residues. Germline V gives CDR1 LGHNA, CDR2 YNFKEQ. V dropped 6 bases and J dropped 6; count of bases not matched to a gene: 2. The CDR3 DNA reads as TGTGCCAGCAGACAGGGGAGCGAGCAGTACTTC. Translated, it gives CASRQGSEQYF.

The chain couples TRBV4-1 to TRBJ2-7; 8 nucleotides agree with TRBD1. With 4 bases clipped from V and 3 bases from J, the junction kept 14 bases outside the gene matches. CDR3 length: 17 residues. From germline, CDR1 is MGHRA and CDR2 YSYEKL. The CDR3 DNA is TGCGCCAGCAGCCTCAAAGCCGGACAGGGTCCCTTCTACGAGCAGTACTTC. It is translated as CASSLKAGQGPFYEQYF.

V usage is TRBV7-2 and J usage is TRBJ2-1; a possible D gene is TRBD2 (7 bases). Germline CDR1 and CDR2: SGHTA and FQGNSA. CDR3 length: 14 residues. Trimming stripped 7 bases from V and 5 bases from J, with 15 bases between. In DNA, the CDR3 is TGTGCCAGCACACCGGGCGGGGGCCACAATGAGCAGTTCTTC. Its protein is CASTPGGGHNEQFF.

This rearrangement joins TRBV7-3 to TRBJ1-1; weak D call: TRBD1 (6 bases). The V and J ends lost 5 bases and 4 bases respectively, with 14 bases between them. The CDR3 extends over 14 amino acids. CDR1 and CDR2 from the germline V gene are SGHTA and FQGTGA. The CDR3 nucleotides are TGTGCCAGCAGCAAACAGGGTACGGGCACTGAAGCTTTCTTT. This encodes CASSKQGTGTEAFF.

J is TRBJ2-5 and V is TRBV29-1; 8 bases fit TRBD1. The DNA end is a closer match to TRBJ2-7, so the J assignment may be wrong. The CDR3 consists of 13 residues. Per the germline V gene, CDR1 is SQVTM and CDR2 is ANQGSEA. This CDR3 is CSVKGQVLYEQYF. CDR3 in DNA: TGCAGCGTTAAGGGACAGGTCCTTTACGAGCAGTACTTC.

This clone was picked up one time. The gene calls are TRBV7-9 and TRBJ2-5, with 13 bases lining up with TRBD2. Germline-derived CDR1 and CDR2 are SEHNR and FQNEAQ (reference sequence). J lost 5 bases, V lost 5 bases, and 11 bases had no gene match. The CDR3 is 17 amino acids. DNA for the CDR3: TGTGCCAGCAGCCCCCGGACTAGCGGGGGCCCACGGGAGACCCAGTACTTC. Amino acids: CASSPRTSGGPRETQYF.

This chain links TRBV5-8 with TRBJ1-1, with a tentative D call TRBD1 (6 bases). The CDR3 is made up of 15 amino acids. Germline loops: CDR1 SGHTS, CDR2 YDEGEE. V was pared by 6 bases and J by 1 base, with 16 bases between. The CDR3 is CASTWVGGRNTEAFF. In DNA, the CDR3 is TGTGCCAGCACCTGGGTGGGGGGGCGGAACACTGAAGCTTTCTTT.

The chain links TRBV5-6 to TRBJ2-1, with D possibly matching TRBD2 (6 bases). With 1 base removed from V and 3 bases from J, the gap between germline ends came to 8 bases. CDR3 length: 14 residues. Germline V gives CDR1 SGHDT, CDR2 YYEEEE. This chain's CDR3 is CASSLRGLYNEQFF. CDR3 in DNA: TGTGCCAGCAGCTTGAGGGGACTCTACAATGAGCAGTTCTTC.

The chain combines TRBV7-3 with TRBJ2-3; TRBD2 is a possible D gene (6 bases). Trimming stripped 5 bases from V and 5 bases from J, with 17 bases between. The germline V gene encodes CDR1 SGHTA and CDR2 FQGTGA. The CDR3 extends over 15 amino acids. The CDR3 region has the DNA TGTGCCAGCAGCCCCGTGGGGGGAGGAAGAGATACGCAGTATTTT. Its translation is CASSPVGGGRDTQYF.